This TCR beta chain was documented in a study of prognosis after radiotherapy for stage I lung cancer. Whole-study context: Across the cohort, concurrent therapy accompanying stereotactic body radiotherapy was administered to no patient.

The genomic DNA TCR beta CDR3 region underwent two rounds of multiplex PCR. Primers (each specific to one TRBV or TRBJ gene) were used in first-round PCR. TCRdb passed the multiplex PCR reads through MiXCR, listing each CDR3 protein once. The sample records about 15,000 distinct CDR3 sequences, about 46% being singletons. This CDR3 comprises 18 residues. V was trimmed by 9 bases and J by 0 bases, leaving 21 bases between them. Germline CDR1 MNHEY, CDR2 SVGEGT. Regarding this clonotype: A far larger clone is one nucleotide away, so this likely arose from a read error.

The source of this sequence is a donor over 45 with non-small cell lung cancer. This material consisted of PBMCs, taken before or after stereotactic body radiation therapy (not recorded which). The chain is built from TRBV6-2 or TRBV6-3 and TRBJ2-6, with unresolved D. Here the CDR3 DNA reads TGTGCCAGAAGTGAAGCCCCGGGTACGAGCTCTGGGGCCAACGTCCTGACTTTC. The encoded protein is CARSEAPGTSSGANVLTF.